This TCR beta chain is drawn from a study of cytomegalovirus exposure and HLA in healthy donors. General observations from the study: Rare TCR sequences predominated, though certain public TCRs were found in many donors. First-cohort TCR clusters were later found to tend to co-occur in the roughly 120 validation repertoires. The study designated roughly 160 TCR beta chains cytomegalovirus-associated.

Turning to this clone: Its antigen is still unknown.

Germline assignment: CDR1 MNHNY and CDR2 SVGAGI (reference sequence). This CDR3 has 15 amino acids. V lost 9 bases and J lost 3, with 17 bases in between. The method was immunoSEQ multiplex PCR; TCRdb's version includes in-frame clones alone and lacks a portion of them. The repertoire holds about 360,000 clones, with 75% to 90% as singletons. The TCR was taken from a young woman in good health and CMV-seronegative. Sequenced: PBMCs. The chain links TRBV6-6 to TRBJ2-2; weak D call: TRBD1 (6 bases). The CDR3 sequence is CASKYRDTYTGELFF. DNA of the CDR3: TGTGCCAGTAAATACCGGGACACCTACACCGGGGAGCTGTTTTTT.